The present entry profiles one T cell receptor (beta chain) with its context. Assay used: immunoSEQ multiplex PCR; TCRdb lists only in-frame clones, some missing. This sample carries over 130,000 clones, about 87% of them seen once, and the ten largest clones take roughly 3.7%. The CDR3 is 13 residues long. The V and J ends lost 7 bases and 3 bases, in that order; junction bases with no gene match: 4. This sample stems from a study of blood T cell repertoires in COVID-19. This rearrangement joins TRBV12-3 or TRBV12-4 to TRBJ1-1, with TRBD1 matching 8 bases. This TCR came from a man aged 50 or older in a cohort exposed to, infected with or recovered from COVID-19 (not recorded which). Sequences were obtained from PBMCs or T cells enriched from blood (not recorded which). CDR3 in amino acids: CASTLDRDTEAFF. For the CDR3, the DNA is TGTGCCAGCACCCTGGACAGGGACACTGAAGCTTTCTTT.